The present TCR beta chain was sequenced within a study of blood T cell repertoires in COVID-19. Across the study: T cells, B-cell-depleted T cells, or PBMCs provided the cDNA or gDNA that served as material.

Looked up from germline, CDR1 is MDHEN and CDR2 is SYDVKM. The CDR3 consists of 14 residues. Trimming cost V 8 bases and J 9 bases; bases outside gene matches: 13. Sequenced by immunoSEQ multiplex PCR; TCRdb stores in-frame clones only, minus some. The sample has 150,000 or so clones; 65% to 85% are singletons. Sequenced sample: peripheral blood. The receptor's source is a woman aged 55-69 years with acute or convalescent COVID-19. V gene TRBV28 combines with J gene TRBJ2-1, with TRBD1 matching over 7 bases. CDR3 loop: CASPPRTGTIEQFF. The CDR3, as DNA: TGTGCCAGCCCTCCAAGGACAGGTACAATTGAGCAGTTCTTC.